Presented here are 4 T cell receptor beta chains from one specimen sequenced in a study of T-cell reconstitution after alpha-beta-depleted transplantation in children. The TCRbeta library was prepared with unique molecular identifiers. TCRdb recomputed calls from the PCR reads with MiXCR, one row per CDR3 protein. Of about 470,000 distinct CDR3 sequences detected, approximately 42% appear once; the ten largest clones hold under 30%. Source: PBMCs, taken before TCRalphabeta/CD19-depleted stem cell transplant. Every receptor here comes from a girl aged 2-10 years with aplastic anemia, due to receive a stem cell transplant.

This clonotype was counted many times. The chain links TRBV5-5 to TRBJ2-7; 9 nucleotides match TRBD1. Looked up from germline, CDR1 is SGHKS and CDR2 is YYEKEE (reference sequence). With V trimmed by 1 base and J by 2 bases, 4 bases remained unmatched. There are 15 residues in the CDR3. This chain's CDR3 is CASSLTGTGTYEQYF. As DNA, the CDR3 is TGTGCCAGCAGCTTGACCGGGACAGGGACCTACGAGCAGTACTTC.

The chain couples TRBV5-1 to TRBJ2-3; 12 positions match TRBD2. The J segment lost 6 bases and the V segment lost 0 bases, leaving 5 bases of the junction unmatched. Per germline, CDR1 SGHRS and CDR2 YFSETQ. The CDR3 runs to 16 residues. The CDR3 DNA follows: TGCGCCAGCAGCTTGGCCACTAGCGGGAGGAGGGATACGCAGTATTTT. This encodes CASSLATSGRRDTQYF. Combining the CDR3 with reference TRBV5-1 and TRBJ2-3 gives the whole variable domain KAGVTQTPRYLIKTRGQQVTLSCSPISGHRSVSWYQQTPGQGLQFLFEYFSETQRNKGNFPGRFSGRQFSNSRSEMNVSTLELGDSALYLCASSLATSGRRDTQYFGPGTRLTVL.

This chain links TRBV7-9 with TRBJ2-1; a possible D gene is TRBD2 (5 bases). CDR1 and CDR2 from the germline V gene are SEHNR and FQNEAQ (reference sequence). The CDR3 spans 16 residues. Between the trimmed V and J ends, which lost 5 bases and 5 bases, there was a span of 19 bases. CDR3: CASSPSLLEGDNEQFF. CDR3 in DNA: TGTGCCAGCAGCCCCAGCTTACTAGAGGGCGACAATGAGCAGTTCTTC.

The chain combines TRBV6-5 with TRBJ1-2; tentatively, D is TRBD1 (6 bases). The CDR3 runs 15 residues. Per the germline V gene, CDR1 is MNHEY and CDR2 is SVGAGI. The V end was cut by 1 base, the J end by 7 bases, with 16 bases between. CDR3 sequence reads: CASSYLGGNRGGYTF. The CDR3 nucleotides are TGTGCCAGCAGTTACTTAGGGGGGAATAGAGGTGGCTACACCTTC.